This T cell receptor (beta chain) was found in a study of blood T cell repertoires in COVID-19. At the level of the study: Sources were T cells, B-cell-depleted T cells, or PBMCs; the material itself was cDNA or gDNA.

The germline V gene has CDR1 KGHSH and CDR2 LQKENI. Between the trimmed V and J ends, which lost 3 bases and 0 bases, there was a span of 15 bases. This CDR3 region has 17 residues. Per the authors' pipeline: Using reference gene primer amplification, nucleated cell counts were estimated. Only in-frame clones appear in the TCRdb table, and some are missing; sequencing was by immunoSEQ multiplex PCR. That table supplies the V and J calls and clone size; D and trimming were determined from the DNA. The sample comprises about 180,000 clones, roughly nine tenths of which are singletons, and under 25% rests with the top ten.

Sequences were obtained from peripheral blood. The source is a man between 65 and 85 years old with active or convalescent COVID-19. The V and J genes are TRBV18 and TRBJ1-3; D unclear. The CDR3 DNA reads TGTGCCAGCTCACCCCCCACAGTGCTATACTCTGGAAACACCATATATTTT. Its translation: CASSPPTVLYSGNTIYF.